This TCR beta chain was captured by sequencing in a study of T-cell reconstitution after alpha-beta-depleted transplantation in children. Study-level results: Expanded graft clones numbering several hundred reportedly gave rise to alpha-beta T cells about two months after transplant. T-cell numbers and diversity, one year after transplant, stemmed largely from T cells that were newly produced. The origin of high day-60 TCRbeta diversity in some patients lay in surviving recipient T cells and thymic progenitors.

Unique molecular identifiers were used in preparing the TCRbeta library. TCRdb recomputed calls from the PCR reads with MiXCR, one row per CDR3 protein. The data contain around 30,000 distinct CDR3 sequences, around 6% of them singletons. This clonotype has ten or more counts. Its target is unknown. Germline loops: CDR1 LGHNA, CDR2 YSLEER. This CDR3 has 14 residues. V was shortened by 3 bases and J by 1 base, with 10 bases between the two germline ends. This receptor was identified in a child less than two years old who had a stem cell transplant for acute myeloid leukemia, so the T cells may come from the graft donor. The chain uses TRBV4-3 and TRBJ2-7, with D uncertain. The sample here was peripheral blood, taken 60 days after TCRalphabeta/CD19-depleted stem cell transplant. The CDR3 DNA is TGCGCCAGCAGCCAGAACAGCTATTCCTACGAGCAGTACTTC. It translates to CASSQNSYSYEQYF.